The 16 T cell receptor beta chains below were found in one sample sequenced in a study of blood T cell repertoires in COVID-19. Profiled with immunoSEQ multiplex PCR; TCRdb holds only in-frame clones, not every one. The sample records more than 200,000 clones, approximately 80% being singletons. Sequencing was performed on peripheral blood. The receptors were sampled from a woman older than 75 with acute or convalescent COVID-19.

The J gene is TRBJ2-7, the V gene TRBV28, with TRBD2 identical over 7 bases. The CDR3 is 16 amino acids. With V trimmed by 3 bases and J by 2 bases, 10 bases remained unmatched. From germline, CDR1 is MDHEN and CDR2 SYDVKM. DNA of the CDR3: TGTGCCAGCAGTTTCGGTGGGGGAGGGGTAGCCTACGAGCAGTACTTC. Translating it yields CASSFGGGGVAYEQYF.

This clone was seen only a few times. The rearrangement links TRBV4-2 to TRBJ1-2; 8 bases align to TRBD1. The CDR3 is 15 amino acids. J gave up 4 bases and V 0 bases, and 4 bases lay outside the gene matches. CDR1 is LGHNA, CDR2 YNFKEQ, per germline. CDR3 DNA sequence: TGTGCCAGCAGCCAAGACAGGACAGGGCCCTATGGCTACACCTTC. Its translation: CASSQDRTGPYGYTF.

The chain is built from TRBV6-2 or TRBV6-3 and TRBJ2-3; D is uncertain. Germline V lookup: CDR1 MNHEY, CDR2 SVGEGT. Trimming removed 2 bases at V and 0 bases at J, with 6 bases between. The CDR3 runs 14 residues. The CDR3: CASSYMTSTDTQYF. CDR3 DNA: TGTGCCAGCAGTTACATGACTAGCACAGATACGCAGTATTTT.

The chain employs TRBV5-1 and TRBJ1-2, with 7 positions matching TRBD1. This CDR3 has 14 residues. V lost 4 bases, J lost 2 bases, and 5 bases stayed unmatched. Germline V gene sequence: CDR1 SGHRS, CDR2 YFSETQ. CDR3 in DNA: TGCGCCAGCAGCACCGGGACAGCGAACTATGGCTACACCTTC. Encoded protein: CASSTGTANYGYTF.

In its sample, this clone was seen many times. The chain links TRBV7-2 to TRBJ1-2, with 9 bases identical to TRBD1. This CDR3 is 14 amino acids long. Per the germline V gene, CDR1 is SGHTA and CDR2 is FQGNSA. V dropped 5 bases and J dropped 8; count of bases not matched to a gene: 9. The CDR3: CASSVKQGAWGYTF. DNA for the CDR3: TGTGCCAGCAGCGTCAAACAGGGGGCGTGGGGCTACACCTTC.

This clone was seen a few times. J is TRBJ1-5 and V is TRBV6-2 or TRBV6-3, with a possible D match to TRBD1 (5 bases). CDR1 and CDR2 from the germline V gene are MNHEY and SVGEGT. The CDR3 consists of 13 residues. Deletions cut 5 bases from V and 6 bases from J, with 11 bases between. Written as DNA, the CDR3 is TGTGCCAGCAGTCCCAGGGTAACTCAGCCCCAGCATTTT. This sequence encodes CASSPRVTQPQHF.

The gene calls are TRBV6-6 and TRBJ2-2, with 8 bases identical to TRBD1. The J segment lost 5 bases and the V segment lost 6 bases, leaving 11 bases of the junction unmatched. The CDR3 has 16 amino acids. The V gene's germline CDR1 is MNHNY and CDR2 SVGAGI (reference sequence). The CDR3 region is CASRPQLDRATGELFF. The DNA of the CDR3 is TGTGCCAGCAGACCTCAACTGGACAGGGCGACCGGGGAGCTGTTTTTT.

The chain uses TRBV5-1 and TRBJ2-5, with TRBD2 matching over 7 bases. The CDR3 covers 14 residues. The germline V gene has CDR1 SGHRS and CDR2 YFSETQ. Unmatched junction bases numbered 6, after V lost 4 bases and J lost 3 bases. In nucleotides, the CDR3 is TGCGCCAGCAGCCGCGGGGAGGGCAAAGAGACCCAGTACTTC. Translation: CASSRGEGKETQYF.

V is TRBV5-5 and J is TRBJ2-5; weak D call: TRBD2 (6 bases). In germline, CDR1 is SGHKS, CDR2 YYEKEE (reference sequence). The CDR3 extends over 15 amino acids. V dropped 0 bases and J dropped 5 bases, with 14 bases sitting between them. Here the CDR3 DNA reads TGTGCCAGCAGCTTGGAGGGGACCCTAGCGGAGACCCAGTACTTC. Translated, it gives CASSLEGTLAETQYF.

This clone was seen a handful of times. The chain carries TRBV19 and TRBJ2-7; D remains unclear. V shed 5 bases and J shed 6 bases, with 17 bases lying between them. CDR1 is LNHDA, CDR2 SQIVND, per germline (reference sequence). The CDR3 is made up of 14 amino acids. The CDR3 loop reads CASSQNVASGEQYF. The CDR3 DNA follows: TGTGCCAGTAGTCAGAATGTGGCCTCGGGCGAGCAGTACTTC.

This clone was seen just once. V gene TRBV5-1 combines with J gene TRBJ2-3; 9 bases are shared with TRBD2. Germline CDR1 SGHRS, CDR2 YFSETQ. V lost 1 base to trimming and J lost 6 bases; unmatched junction nucleotides: 9. The CDR3 covers 16 residues. The CDR3 loop is CASSLRASGAGDTQYF. The CDR3 DNA is TGCGCCAGCAGCTTGAGGGCTAGCGGGGCCGGGGATACGCAGTATTTT.

The chain is built from TRBV7-2 and TRBJ2-3; 11 nucleotides agree with TRBD2. Germline lookup yields CDR1 SGHTA and CDR2 FQGNSA. J lost 3 bases, V lost 3 bases, and 8 bases had no gene match. The CDR3 sequence is 17 residues long. This CDR3 is CASSFPSGGLGTDTQYF. CDR3 in DNA: TGTGCCAGCAGCTTCCCTAGCGGGGGGTTGGGAACAGATACGCAGTATTTT.

V is TRBV7-9 and J is TRBJ1-2, with a tentative D call TRBD1 (5 bases). This CDR3 region has 15 residues. Germline V CDR1 and CDR2: SEHNR, FQNEAQ (reference sequence). With 4 bases removed from V and 0 bases from J, the gap between germline ends came to 12 bases. The CDR3 spells CASSSSGETNYGYTF. The CDR3 DNA reads TGTGCCAGCAGCTCATCGGGGGAGACTAACTATGGCTACACCTTC.

The chain recombines TRBV6-5 with TRBJ1-2; tentative D call: TRBD1 (5 bases). CDR1 is MNHEY and CDR2 is SVGAGI in the germline V gene. The CDR3 covers 14 residues. The V end lost 2 bases, the J end lost 2 bases, and 9 bases lay between the germline ends. CDR3 protein: CASSYGAWNYGYTF. CDR3 DNA: TGTGCCAGCAGTTACGGGGCCTGGAACTATGGCTACACCTTC.

The rearrangement uses TRBV7-2 and TRBJ2-1; 9 nucleotides match TRBD1. The CDR3 consists of 15 residues. Germline CDR1 reads SGHTA; CDR2 reads FQGNSA. J lost 1 base, V lost 3 bases, and 1 base had no gene match. The CDR3 sequence: CASSLGTGSYNEQFF. The CDR3 DNA follows: TGTGCCAGCAGCTTGGGGACAGGGTCCTACAATGAGCAGTTCTTC.

J is TRBJ1-6 and V is TRBV27; TRBD1 aligns across 9 bases. The V gene end was trimmed by 5 bases and the J gene end by 9 bases; junction bases not matched to a gene: 5. CDR3 length: 14 residues. From germline, CDR1 is MNHEY and CDR2 SMNVEV (reference sequence). The CDR3 nucleotides read TGTGCCAGCAGTCGGACAGGGGAAAGTTCACCCCTCCACTTT. Translating it yields CASSRTGESSPLHF.